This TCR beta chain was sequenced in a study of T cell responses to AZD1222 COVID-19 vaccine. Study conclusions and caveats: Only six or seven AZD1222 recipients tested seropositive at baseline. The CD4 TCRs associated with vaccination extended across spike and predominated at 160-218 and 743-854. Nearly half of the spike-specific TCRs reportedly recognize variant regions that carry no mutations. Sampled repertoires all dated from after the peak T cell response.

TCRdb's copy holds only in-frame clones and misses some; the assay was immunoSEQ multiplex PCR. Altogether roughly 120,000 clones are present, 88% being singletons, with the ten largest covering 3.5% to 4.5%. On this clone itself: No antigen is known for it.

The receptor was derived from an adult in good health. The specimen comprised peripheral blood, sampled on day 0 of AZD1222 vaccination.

CDR3 bases: TGTGCCAGCAGGAAGACAGGGGGCAATTACGAGCAGTACTTC. The encoded protein is CASRKTGGNYEQYF. This rearrangement joins TRBV28 to TRBJ2-7, with 10 nucleotides matching TRBD1. The CDR3 consists of 14 residues. V lost 6 bases and J lost 4; bases outside the gene matches: 6. The V gene's germline CDR1 is MDHEN and CDR2 SYDVKM. Full variable domain (remainder filled in from reference TRBV28 and TRBJ2-7): DVKVTQSSRYLVKRTGEKVFLECVQDMDHENMFWYRQDPGLGLRLIYFSYDVKMKEKGDIPEGYSVSREKKERFSLILESASTNQTSMYLCASRKTGGNYEQYFGPGTRLTVT.